Below are 5 T cell receptor beta chains sequenced from a single sample in a study of blood T cell repertoires in COVID-19 (dated by TCRdb to 2018 to 2020). Library method: the immunoSEQ multiplex PCR assay. The source is immuneACCESS, and TCRdb retained only in-frame sequences with V and J called. Part of the clones is not carried over; for the studies checked, unresolved V genes explain less than half of this, and the remainder is unexplained. The sample contains under 300,000 clones, around 89% of them found a single time. 2.1% of the sample is held by the ten biggest clonotypes. The sample comprised peripheral blood. The receptors derive from a woman between 55 and 75 years old with COVID-19, enrolled during active disease.

The chain carries TRBV6-2 or TRBV6-3 and TRBJ2-7, with D maybe TRBD1 (5 bases). CDR3 length: 16 amino acids. Germline values: CDR1 MNHEY, CDR2 SVGEGT. The ends were cut back, 2 bases at V and 5 bases at J, with 19 bases in the middle. CDR3 in DNA: TGTGCCAGCAGTTACCCGGGTAGGCAGGGATACGACGAGCAGTACTTC. This sequence encodes CASSYPGRQGYDEQYF.

There are a few counts of this clone. This chain joins TRBV15 and TRBJ1-5, with D unclear. CDR1 is LNHNV and CDR2 is YYDKDF in the germline V gene (reference sequence). CDR3 size: 18 residues. V lost 1 base and J 0 bases, leaving 16 bases between the germline ends. The CDR3 here is CATSRVTTVYDSNQPQHF. CDR3 sequence (DNA): TGTGCCACCAGCAGAGTTACAACAGTCTACGATAGCAATCAGCCCCAGCATTTT.

The gene calls are TRBV6-5 and TRBJ2-7, with 10 bases that match TRBD1. The V gene end was trimmed by 0 bases and the J gene end by 2 bases; junction bases not matched to a gene: 1. CDR3 size: 15 residues. The germline V gene encodes CDR1 MNHEY and CDR2 SVGAGI. CDR3 sequence: CASSYSGQGTYEQYF. CDR3 bases: TGTGCCAGCAGTTACTCGGGACAGGGGACCTACGAGCAGTACTTC.

The chain links TRBV12-3 or TRBV12-4 to TRBJ2-7; perhaps TRBD1 as D (6 bases). This CDR3 has 13 residues. Trimming pared 3 bases from V and 3 bases from J, leaving 9 bases between. CDR3 sequence (DNA): TGTGCCAGCAGTTTTAGGGGGAGCTACGAGCAGTACTTC. Amino acids: CASSFRGSYEQYF.

This chain uses TRBV27 with TRBJ1-1, with D possibly matching TRBD1 (5 bases). Germline V gene lookup returns CDR1 MNHEY and CDR2 SMNVEV (reference sequence). The CDR3 totals 16 residues. Trimming took off 5 bases at V and 1 base at J, with 17 bases between the two ends. CDR3 nucleotide sequence: TGTGCCAGCAGTGACTACGCGGGACGGAAGAACACTGAAGCTTTCTTT. This sequence encodes CASSDYAGRKNTEAFF.